Presented here are 8 T cell receptor beta chains from one specimen sequenced in a study of early T cells in non-severe SARS-CoV-2 infection listed by TCRdb under 2021. Library generation was performed with 5' RACE. Sequencing was performed on a NextSeq 500. TCRdb reprocessed the public reads (quality trimming at Q25 with fastp, clone calling with MiXCR) and kept in-frame beta chains. Every CDR3 protein is listed once, alongside the most common genes and DNA of its rows. This sample lists just under 90,000 distinct CDR3 sequences; about 15% were detected once. The biggest ten clones account for 5.5% to 8% of the sample. Sequencing was carried out using whole blood. The origin of the receptors is an adult who was a healthcare worker with PCR-confirmed SARS-CoV-2 infection or an uninfected control (not recorded which).

A remark on this clonotype: In this CDR3 the conserved last residue, phenylalanine or tryptophan, is missing, so a read error is likely. This chain links TRBV7-6 with TRBJ2-3, with no clear D. This CDR3 contains 15 residues. Trimming removed 2 bases from V and 3 bases from J, with 12 bases in between. The V gene's germline CDR1 is SGHVS and CDR2 FNYEAQ. The CDR3 coding sequence is TGTGCCAGCAGCTTACAACACAGTACGACAGATACGCAGTATTTA. It translates to CASSLQHSTTDTQYL.

This clonotype was observed a few times. The rearrangement joins TRBV4-2 to TRBJ1-1; the D gene is possibly TRBD1 (5 bases). This CDR3 has 16 residues. The germline V gene encodes CDR1 LGHNA and CDR2 YNFKEQ. The V gene lost 1 base and the J gene lost 1 base, with 13 bases spanning the gap. The CDR3 is CASSQVSGFPNTEAFF. DNA of the CDR3: TGTGCCAGCAGCCAAGTCTCAGGGTTCCCGAACACTGAAGCTTTCTTT.

This clonotype has a handful of counts. J is TRBJ1-1 and V is TRBV12-3 or TRBV12-4, with TRBD1 as a possible D gene (6 bases). The CDR3 has 14 residues. The germline V and J ends were trimmed by 6 bases and 0 bases, with 11 bases remaining between them. The CDR3 sequence is CASSPRTVNTEAFF. CDR3 DNA: TGTGCCAGCAGCCCTCGGACAGTGAACACTGAAGCTTTCTTT.

This chain links TRBV6-5 with TRBJ1-3; D is uncertain. This CDR3 has 13 amino acids. Germline CDR1 reads MNHEY; CDR2 reads SVGAGI. V gave up 2 bases and J gave up 4 bases, with 6 bases separating them. CDR3 DNA: TGTGCCAGCAGTTACCCGGACGGAAACACCATATATTTT. Protein product: CASSYPDGNTIYF.

This chain links TRBV2 with TRBJ2-1, with 7 bases matching TRBD1. V lost 2 bases to trimming and J lost 4 bases; unmatched junction nucleotides: 5. Germline assignment: CDR1 SNHLY and CDR2 FYNNEI. There are 15 residues in the CDR3. CDR3 region: CASSETGQEYNEQFF. The DNA for the CDR3 is TGTGCCAGCAGTGAAACCGGACAGGAGTACAATGAGCAGTTCTTC.

The rearrangement joins TRBV27 to TRBJ2-7; D is ambiguous. The CDR3 is 14 residues long. CDR1 is MNHEY, CDR2 SMNVEV, per germline (reference sequence). Trimming removed 2 bases from V and 3 bases from J, with 11 bases in between. DNA for the CDR3: TGTGCCAGCAGTTTACGGGTCAGAGTCTACGAGCAGTACTTC. This gives the protein CASSLRVRVYEQYF.

This clonotype was seen repeatedly, ten times or more. The gene calls are TRBV29-1 and TRBJ2-7; 7 bases map to TRBD1. After removal of 4 bases from V and 2 bases from J, the junction contained 5 bases not matched to a gene. The CDR3 spans 13 residues. Germline CDR1 is SQVTM and CDR2 is ANQGSEA. The CDR3 loop reads CSVGEGGPYEQYF. The CDR3 region has the DNA TGCAGCGTTGGAGAAGGGGGCCCCTACGAGCAGTACTTC.

There are a few counts of this clonotype. The genes are TRBV13 and TRBJ2-7; 12 positions match TRBD2. Per the germline V gene, CDR1 is PRHDT and CDR2 is FYEKMQ (reference sequence). Germline trimming cut 2 bases from V and 4 bases from J; bases unmatched to any gene: 9. This CDR3 region has 17 residues. The CDR3: CASSLTASGRASYEQYF. DNA for the CDR3: TGTGCCAGCAGCTTAACCGCTAGCGGGAGGGCCTCTTACGAGCAGTACTTC.